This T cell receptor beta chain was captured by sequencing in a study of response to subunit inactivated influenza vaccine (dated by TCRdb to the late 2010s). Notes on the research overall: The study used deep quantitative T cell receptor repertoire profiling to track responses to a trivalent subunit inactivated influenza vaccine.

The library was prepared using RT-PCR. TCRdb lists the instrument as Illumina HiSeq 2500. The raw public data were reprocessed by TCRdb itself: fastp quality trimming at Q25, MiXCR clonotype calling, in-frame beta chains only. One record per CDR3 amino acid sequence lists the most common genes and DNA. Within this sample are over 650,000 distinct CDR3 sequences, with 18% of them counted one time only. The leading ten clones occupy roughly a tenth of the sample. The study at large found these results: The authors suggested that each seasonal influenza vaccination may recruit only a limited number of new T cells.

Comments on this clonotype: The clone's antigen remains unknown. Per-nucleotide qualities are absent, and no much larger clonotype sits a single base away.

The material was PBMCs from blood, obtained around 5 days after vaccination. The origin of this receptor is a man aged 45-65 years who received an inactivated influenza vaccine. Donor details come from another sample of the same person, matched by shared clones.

The DNA sequence follows: TGTGCCAGCAGCAACGACAGGGGCGAGACCCAGTACTTC. This encodes CASSNDRGETQYF. The chain was built from TRBV5-6 and TRBJ2-5; the central 8 bases match TRBD1. From V the trimming removes 4 bases and from J it removes 5 bases, while the gene matches leave 4 bases of the junction unaccounted for. From cysteine to phenylalanine, the CDR3 is 13 amino acids long. The only DNA kept is the CDR3, 39 bases in frame from the first base. CDR1 and CDR2 were assigned from the germline V gene as SGHDT and YYEEEE. The CDR3 plus the reference TRBV5-6 and TRBJ2-5 genes for the other parts give the full variable domain: DAGVTQSPTHLIKTRGQQVTLRCSPKSGHDTVSWYQQALGQGPQFIFQYYEEEERQRGNFPDRFSGHQFPNYSSELNVNALLLGDSALYLCASSNDRGETQYFGPGTRLLVL.